This is a list of T cell receptor beta chains from one sample in a study of blood T cell repertoires in COVID-19. Libraries were prepared by immunoSEQ multiplex PCR; TCRdb keeps only in-frame clonotypes and omits some of them. The table shows 120,000 to 150,000 clones, with around nine tenths occurring only once. Material for sequencing was peripheral blood. These receptor sequences come from a human donor in a cohort sampled during active COVID-19. The CDR3 runs from the conserved cysteine through the conserved F or W. Fields, in order: D gene, clone size, J gene, V gene, CDR3 DNA, CDR3 protein. D genes are given only for firm matches. For some rows the clone size is stated as once, few or many, or as a class when expanded; others skip it.

>TRBD1|NA|TRBJ1-1|TRBV11-2
TGTGCCAGCAGCCAAGACAGGGACACTGAAGCTTTCTTT
CASSQDRDTEAFF
>TRBD1|NA|TRBJ1-5|TRBV6-1
TGTGCCAGCAGTGAGCATACAGGGGGCGATCAGCCCCAGCATTTT
CASSEHTGGDQPQHF
>NA|NA|TRBJ1-2|TRBV30
TGTGCCTGGAGTGTACACGGGGGGCAAGGCTACACCTTC
CAWSVHGGQGYTF
>NA|NA|TRBJ2-7|TRBV5-1
TGCGCCAGCAGCCAGGCCCATACCTCCTACGAGCAGTACTTC
CASSQAHTSYEQYF
>NA|NA|TRBJ2-5|TRBV15
TGTGCCACCAGAGTGGCAGGCCAAGAGACCCAGTACTTC
CATRVAGQETQYF
>TRBD1|NA|TRBJ1-2|TRBV14
TGTGCCAGCAGCCCACGAAGGGGACAGGGTGACTATGGCTACACCTTC
CASSPRRGQGDYGYTF
>TRBD2|NA|TRBJ2-5|TRBV5-6
TGTGCCAGCAGCTCCTGGGGACTAGCGGCCGGAGGGGAGACCCAGTACTTC
CASSSWGLAAGGETQYF
>TRBD1|NA|TRBJ1-2|TRBV9
TGTGCCAGCAGCGTATATGCGGGACAGAACTATGGCTACACCTTC
CASSVYAGQNYGYTF
>TRBD2|NA|TRBJ2-5|TRBV3-1/TRBV3-2
TGTGCCAGCAGCCCACTTAGCGGGGGGAATCGCGAGACCCAGTACTTC
CASSPLSGGNRETQYF
>NA|NA|TRBJ2-7|TRBV5-4
TGTGCCAGCAGCTTCCCGACCTCTACGGACATTTACGAGCAGTACTTC
CASSFPTSTDIYEQYF
>TRBD2|NA|TRBJ2-3|TRBV5-1
TGCGCCAGCAGCTGGAGAAGCGGGGGGGCCAGAGTAGATACGCAGTATTTT
CASSWRSGGARVDTQYF
>TRBD2|NA|TRBJ2-3|TRBV7-6
TGTGCCAGCAGCTCCCTAACGGGACTAGCGGAGGGCACAGATACGCAGTATTTT
CASSSLTGLAEGTDTQYF
>NA|NA|TRBJ2-3|TRBV7-3
TGTGCCAGCAGCGTATCCGGGACAACAACCACAGATACGCAGTATTTT
CASSVSGTTTTDTQYF
>NA|NA|TRBJ2-1|TRBV5-3
TGTGCCAGAAGCTTGGCCCAGCCCGCGGGTGAGCAGTTCTTC
CARSLAQPAGEQFF
>NA|few|TRBJ2-1|TRBV7-6
TGTGCCAGCAGCTTCCCTATTGGAGGGGCTTACAATGAGCAGTTCTTC
CASSFPIGGAYNEQFF
>TRBD1|NA|TRBJ1-4|TRBV25-1
TGTGCCAGCAGTGTCGCCGGGACAGGGAAGGAAAAACTGTTTTTT
CASSVAGTGKEKLFF
>TRBD1|NA|TRBJ2-5|TRBV5-4
TGTGCCAGCAGCAACCGGGACAGCCTGGAGACCCAGTACTTC
CASSNRDSLETQYF
>TRBD1|NA|TRBJ2-3|TRBV28
TGTGCCAGCAGTTTGCCAGGGGGCGCACATACGCAGTATTTT
CASSLPGGAHTQYF
>NA|NA|TRBJ2-1|TRBV5-1
TGCGCCAGCAGCTTAGGCCAGGTCTACAATGAGCAGTTCTTC
CASSLGQVYNEQFF
>TRBD1|NA|TRBJ1-2|TRBV27
TGTGCCAGCAGTGTCAGGACAGGGTCTGGCTACACCTTC
CASSVRTGSGYTF
>TRBD1|NA|TRBJ1-1|TRBV3-1/TRBV3-2
TGTGCCAGCAGCCAATTAACAGGGGGCACTGAAGCTTTCTTT
CASSQLTGGTEAFF
>NA|NA|TRBJ1-1|TRBV9
TGTGCCAGCAGCGCCCTGGGGGGGGGCACTGAAGCTTTCTTT
CASSALGGGTEAFF
>NA|NA|TRBJ1-4|TRBV28
TGTGCCAGCAGTCAACCACCAGCTAATGAAAAACTGTTTTTT
CASSQPPANEKLFF
>TRBD1|NA|TRBJ1-1|TRBV5-5
TGTGCCAGCAGCTTTGGGACAGGGGACACTGAAGCTTTCTTT
CASSFGTGDTEAFF
>NA|NA|TRBJ1-5|TRBV4-3
TGCGCCAGCAGCCAAGTTATCTACAATCAGCCCCAGCATTTT
CASSQVIYNQPQHF
>NA|NA|TRBJ2-7|TRBV5-1
TGCGCCAGCGGCTTCAGTCCCTACGAGCAGTACTTC
CASGFSPYEQYF
>NA|NA|TRBJ1-2|TRBV6-5
TGTGCCAGCCGGACAGATATCGCTAACTATGGCTACACCTTC
CASRTDIANYGYTF
>NA|NA|TRBJ1-1|TRBV9
TGTGCCAGCAGCGTAGCTGGGCAGAGGAACACTGAAGCTTTCTTT
CASSVAGQRNTEAFF
>TRBD1|NA|TRBJ1-1|TRBV19
TGTGCCAGTAGTACTAGACAGGGCGGGAACACTGAAGCTTTCTTT
CASSTRQGGNTEAFF
>TRBD1|NA|TRBJ1-5|TRBV3-1/TRBV3-2
TGTGCCAGCAGCCAAGGAGCTGGGACAGAATGGGATCAGCCCCAGCATTTT
CASSQGAGTEWDQPQHF
>NA|NA|TRBJ1-6|TRBV23-1
TGCGCCAGCAGTCAATCGTTCAGGACTCTCTCCTATAATTCACCCCTCCACTTT
CASSQSFRTLSYNSPLHF
>TRBD1|NA|TRBJ1-4|TRBV19
TGTGCCAGTAGTCGTGGACAGGGAAATGAAAAACTGTTTTTT
CASSRGQGNEKLFF
>NA|once|TRBJ2-5|TRBV9
TGTGCCAGCAGCGCAGGGGTTACGGAGACCCAGTACTTC
CASSAGVTETQYF
>NA|once|TRBJ1-1|TRBV27
TGTGCCAGCAGTACTGCTTATATGAACACTGAAGCTTTCTTT
CASSTAYMNTEAFF
>TRBD2|once|TRBJ2-5|TRBV12-3/TRBV12-4
TGTGCCAGCAGGGAGGGCGGGAGTGAGACCCAGTACTTC
CASREGGSETQYF
>NA|NA|TRBJ1-2|TRBV28
TGTGCCAGCAGTTTCAGGGATGGCTACACCTTC
CASSFRDGYTF
>NA|NA|TRBJ2-2|TRBV3-1/TRBV3-2
TGTGCCAGCCAACCGGCAGGGGAGGGCACCGGGGAGCTGTTTTTT
CASQPAGEGTGELFF
>TRBD2|few|TRBJ2-1|TRBV4-3
TGCGCCAGCAGCCAAGCGAAGCGGGAGGGCCTGTTGTACAATGAGCAGTTCTTC
CASSQAKREGLLYNEQFF
>NA|NA|TRBJ2-3|TRBV6-5
TGTGCCAGCGGAAGACAGGAGAGGTACACAGATACGCAGTATTTT
CASGRQERYTDTQYF
>TRBD1|once|TRBJ1-6|TRBV7-3
TGTGCCAGCGATAGGGAGGGACAGGGGAGTTCACCCCTCCACTTT
CASDREGQGSSPLHF
>TRBD1|few|TRBJ2-2|TRBV5-4
TGTGCCAGCAGCTACCCGGGACAGGGCCCCACCGGGGAGCTGTTTTTT
CASSYPGQGPTGELFF
>TRBD2|NA|TRBJ2-3|TRBV14
TGTGCCAGCAGCCAAGTGGCTAGCGGGATATATACGCAGTATTTT
CASSQVASGIYTQYF
>TRBD1|NA|TRBJ1-1|TRBV6-2/TRBV6-3
TGTGCCAGCAGTACCAAGACAGGGGGCACTGAAGCTTTCTTT
CASSTKTGGTEAFF
>NA|few|TRBJ2-4|TRBV19
TGTGCCAGTAGTATTTTGGGCGGGGCCCCCAAAAACATTCAGTACTTC
CASSILGGAPKNIQYF
>TRBD2|once|TRBJ2-3|TRBV6-6
TGTGCCAGCAGTTACGAGCGGGGGGGCACAGATACGCAGTATTTT
CASSYERGGTDTQYF
>NA|NA|TRBJ1-1|TRBV30
TGTGCCTGGACAAACACTGAAGCTTTCTTT
CAWTNTEAFF
>TRBD1|NA|TRBJ1-2|TRBV11-2
TGTGCCAGCAGCCTCGACAGGGCCAGGGGGTACACCTTC
CASSLDRARGYTF
>TRBD1|NA|TRBJ2-3|TRBV27
TGTGCCAGCTCTACCGACGGGACAGGGAGAGATACGCAGTATTTT
CASSTDGTGRDTQYF
>TRBD2|NA|TRBJ2-5|TRBV25-1
TGTGCCAGCAGTGACTTAGCGGGGGGCAAAGAGACCCAGTACTTC
CASSDLAGGKETQYF
>TRBD2|NA|TRBJ2-1|TRBV27
TGTGCCAGCAGTTTAAGCGGGAGGGCCTACAATGAGCAGTTCTTC
CASSLSGRAYNEQFF
>TRBD2|NA|TRBJ2-3|TRBV3-1/TRBV3-2
TGTGCCAGCAGCCTGGGACTAGCGGGTGCGGGAGATACGCAGTATTTT
CASSLGLAGAGDTQYF
>TRBD2|NA|TRBJ2-3|TRBV5-1
TGCGCCAGCAGCTTTAGCGGGAGGTCCACAGATACGCAGTATTTT
CASSFSGRSTDTQYF
>NA|NA|TRBJ2-7|TRBV19
TGTGCCAGTAGTATAGTGGAGGGAGCCTACGAGCAGTACTTC
CASSIVEGAYEQYF
>TRBD2|NA|TRBJ2-7|TRBV4-1
TGCGCCAGCAGCCAAGATCCCGCTAGCGGGTTCTACGAGCAGTACTTC
CASSQDPASGFYEQYF
>NA|few|TRBJ1-5|TRBV7-8
TGTGCCAGCAGCCGAGAGGCAGGGGATAGCAATCAGCCCCAGCATTTT
CASSREAGDSNQPQHF